Listed below are T cell receptor beta chains from one sample, sequenced in a study of OX40 agonist ivuxolimab in advanced cancers. Data came from immunoSEQ multiplex PCR; TCRdb stores just in-frame clones and leaves some out. Among tens of thousands of clones listed, under 90% were seen once. The specimen comprised CD4+ or CD8+ T cells sorted from blood, sampled in a trial of the OX40 agonist ivuxolimab. Source of these receptors: an adult with an advanced solid tumor such as melanoma, head and neck, liver or kidney cancer. The CDR3 runs from the conserved cysteine through the conserved F or W. D genes are given only for firm matches. Not all rows give a size; the values are once, few, many and, for expanded clones, a class.

d_gene: NA; v_gene: TRBV29-1; j_gene: TRBJ2-1; abundance: once; CDR3aa: CSVESPDRGSYNEQFF; CDR3nt: TGCAGCGTTGAGTCCCCCGACAGAGGCTCCTACAATGAGCAGTTCTTC
d_gene: NA; v_gene: TRBV7-8; j_gene: TRBJ2-7; abundance: NA; CDR3aa: CASSLERSGAGEQYF; CDR3nt: TGTGCCAGCAGCTTGGAGCGATCGGGGGCCGGCGAGCAGTACTTC
d_gene: NA; v_gene: TRBV6-6; j_gene: TRBJ2-5; abundance: NA; CDR3aa: CASVQIQETQYF; CDR3nt: TGTGCCAGCGTACAGATTCAAGAGACCCAGTACTTC
d_gene: TRBD1; v_gene: TRBV29-1; j_gene: TRBJ2-1; abundance: NA; CDR3aa: CSVVVQGRGGEQFF; CDR3nt: TGCAGCGTTGTGGTACAGGGGAGAGGTGGTGAGCAGTTCTTC
d_gene: TRBD2; v_gene: TRBV27; j_gene: TRBJ2-7; abundance: NA; CDR3aa: CASSLYPSGYEQYF; CDR3nt: TGTGCCAGCAGTTTATACCCTAGCGGCTACGAGCAGTACTTC
d_gene: NA; v_gene: TRBV27; j_gene: TRBJ2-1; abundance: NA; CDR3aa: CASSSGAYNEQFF; CDR3nt: TGTGCCAGCAGTTCCGGGGCCTACAATGAGCAGTTCTTC
d_gene: NA; v_gene: TRBV9; j_gene: TRBJ1-3; abundance: NA; CDR3aa: CASSPQGRRVGNTIYF; CDR3nt: TGTGCCAGCAGCCCGCAGGGCCGTAGGGTCGGAAACACCATATATTTT
d_gene: NA; v_gene: TRBV5-1; j_gene: TRBJ2-7; abundance: NA; CDR3aa: CASNSADSYEQYF; CDR3nt: TGCGCCAGTAATTCGGCGGACTCCTACGAGCAGTACTTC
d_gene: TRBD1; v_gene: TRBV9; j_gene: TRBJ2-7; abundance: NA; CDR3aa: CASSSGTGLDEQYF; CDR3nt: TGTGCCAGCAGCTCCGGGACAGGGCTTGACGAGCAGTACTTC
d_gene: TRBD2; v_gene: TRBV29-1; j_gene: TRBJ2-3; abundance: NA; CDR3aa: CNCWEGSPDTQYF; CDR3nt: TGCAACTGTTGGGAGGGCTCGCCAGATACGCAGTATTTT
d_gene: NA; v_gene: TRBV29-1; j_gene: TRBJ2-1; abundance: few; CDR3aa: CSVDLAGKGRGFF; CDR3nt: TGCAGCGTTGATCTGGCGGGGAAAGGAAGGGGGTTCTTC
d_gene: NA; v_gene: TRBV19; j_gene: TRBJ1-1; abundance: many; CDR3aa: CASSMGLLLRSTEAFF; CDR3nt: TGTGCCAGTAGTATGGGGCTACTACTTAGGAGCACTGAAGCTTTCTTT
d_gene: NA; v_gene: TRBV11-1; j_gene: TRBJ2-1; abundance: few; CDR3aa: CASTPGVYYEQFF; CDR3nt: TGTGCCAGCACCCCGGGAGTCTATTATGAGCAGTTCTTC